The clone carrying this T cell receptor beta chain was seen more than once but under ten times. Antigen: not known. Each CDR3 protein gets one entry after TCRdb re-called the RT-PCR reads with MiXCR. The sample contains around 480,000 distinct CDR3 sequences, approximately 10% of which appear only once. CDR1 SGHRS and CDR2 YFSETQ come from the germline V gene. V was cut by 4 bases and J by 0 bases, with 20 bases left in between. This CDR3 is 19 amino acids long. This specimen belongs to a study of response to subunit inactivated influenza vaccine. Study results and limitations: It was the authors' suggestion that each seasonal influenza vaccination recruits few new T cells.

V is TRBV5-1 and J is TRBJ2-6; D ambiguous. This TCR was sampled from a man in his forties or fifties who received an inactivated influenza vaccine. Sequences were derived from PBMCs from blood, sampled roughly 45 days after vaccination. The CDR3 bases are TGCGCCAGCAGCCCCTCGACCCCAGGTATCCTCTCTGGGGCCAACGTCCTGACTTTC. Translation gives CASSPSTPGILSGANVLTF.